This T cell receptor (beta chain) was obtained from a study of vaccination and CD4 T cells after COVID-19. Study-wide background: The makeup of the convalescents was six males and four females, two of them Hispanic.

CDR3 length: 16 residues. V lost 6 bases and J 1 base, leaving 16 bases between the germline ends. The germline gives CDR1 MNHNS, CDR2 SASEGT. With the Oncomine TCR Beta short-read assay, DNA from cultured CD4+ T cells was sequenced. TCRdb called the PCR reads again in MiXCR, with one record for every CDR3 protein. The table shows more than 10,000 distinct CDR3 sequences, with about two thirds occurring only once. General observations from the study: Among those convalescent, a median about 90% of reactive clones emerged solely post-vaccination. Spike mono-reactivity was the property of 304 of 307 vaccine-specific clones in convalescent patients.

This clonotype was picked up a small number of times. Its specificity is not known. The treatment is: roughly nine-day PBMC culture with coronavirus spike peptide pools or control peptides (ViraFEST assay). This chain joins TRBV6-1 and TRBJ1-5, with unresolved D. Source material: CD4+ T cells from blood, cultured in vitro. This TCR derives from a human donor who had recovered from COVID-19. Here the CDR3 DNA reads TGTGCCAGCAGCCCCATTGCGGTCGTGAGCAATCAGCCCCAGCATTTT. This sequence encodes CASSPIAVVSNQPQHF.